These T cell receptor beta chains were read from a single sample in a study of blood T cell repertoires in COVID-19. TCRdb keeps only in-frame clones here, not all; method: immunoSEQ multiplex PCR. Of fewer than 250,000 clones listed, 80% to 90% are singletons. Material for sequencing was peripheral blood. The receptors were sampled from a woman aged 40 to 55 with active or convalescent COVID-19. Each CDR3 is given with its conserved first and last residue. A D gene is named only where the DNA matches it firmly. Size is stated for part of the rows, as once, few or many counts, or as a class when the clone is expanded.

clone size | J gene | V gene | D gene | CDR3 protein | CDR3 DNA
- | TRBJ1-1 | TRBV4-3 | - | CASSQDPGVAEAFF | TGCGCCAGCAGCCAAGATCCCGGAGTCGCTGAAGCTTTCTTT
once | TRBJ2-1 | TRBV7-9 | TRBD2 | CASSQTPRKKRETYNEQFF | TGTGCCAGCAGCCAAACCCCTAGAAAGAAGCGGGAGACCTACAATGAGCAGTTCTTC
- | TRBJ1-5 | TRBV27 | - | CASSMGLRGPQHF | TGTGCCAGCAGTATGGGATTACGGGGGCCCCAGCATTTT
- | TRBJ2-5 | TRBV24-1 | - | CATSLSGTEETQYF | TGTGCCACCAGCCTCTCCGGGACTGAAGAGACCCAGTACTTC
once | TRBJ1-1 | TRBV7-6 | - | CASSLGPTVNTEAFF | TGTGCCAGCAGCTTAGGCCCCACAGTGAACACTGAAGCTTTCTTT
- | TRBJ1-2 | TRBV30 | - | CAWSPFDGYTF | TGTGCCTGGAGCCCCTTTGATGGCTACACCTTC
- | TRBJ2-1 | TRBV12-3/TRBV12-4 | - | CASTEAPANEQFF | TGTGCCAGCACCGAGGCCCCGGCGAATGAGCAGTTCTTC
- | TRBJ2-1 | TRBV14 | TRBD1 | CASRIQGGNEQFF | TGTGCCAGCAGGATACAGGGGGGCAATGAGCAGTTCTTC
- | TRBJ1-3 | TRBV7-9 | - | CASSPNPGRGSGNTIYF | TGTGCCAGCAGCCCTAACCCCGGCAGGGGCTCTGGAAACACCATATATTTT
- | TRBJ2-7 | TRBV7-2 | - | CASSLEQGPSYEQYF | TGTGCCAGCAGCTTAGAACAGGGACCTTCCTACGAGCAGTACTTC
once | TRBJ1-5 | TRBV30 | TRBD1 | CAWSVGQGGQPQHF | TGTGCCTGGAGTGTTGGACAGGGAGGCCAGCCCCAGCATTTT
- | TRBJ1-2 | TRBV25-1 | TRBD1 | CASSEYVTGTGGDYGYTF | TGTGCCAGCAGTGAATATGTTACCGGGACAGGGGGTGACTATGGCTACACCTTC
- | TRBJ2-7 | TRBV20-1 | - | CSATSGHEQYF | TGCAGTGCTACTAGTGGTCACGAGCAGTACTTC
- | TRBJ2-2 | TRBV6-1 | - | CASSESLRVWGELFF | TGTGCCAGCAGTGAAAGTCTGAGGGTTTGGGGGGAGCTGTTTTTT
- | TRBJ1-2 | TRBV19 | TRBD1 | CASSLPGQGGYGYTF | TGTGCCAGTAGCCTACCGGGACAGGGCGGCTATGGCTACACCTTC
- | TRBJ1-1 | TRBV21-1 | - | CAFKLSDRGPEAFF | TGTGCCTTTAAGCTCTCAGACAGGGGCCCTGAAGCTTTCTTT
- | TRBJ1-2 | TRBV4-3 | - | CASSQVRSGNYGYTF | TGCGCCAGCAGCCAAGTCAGGTCCGGTAACTATGGCTACACCTTC
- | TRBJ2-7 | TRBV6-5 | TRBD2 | CASSYSGGVGNEQYF | TGTGCCAGCAGTTACTCGGGGGGGGTCGGGAACGAGCAGTACTTC
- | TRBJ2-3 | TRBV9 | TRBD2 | CASSVALAGVLTDTQYF | TGTGCCAGCAGCGTAGCCCTAGCGGGAGTTCTTACAGATACGCAGTATTTT